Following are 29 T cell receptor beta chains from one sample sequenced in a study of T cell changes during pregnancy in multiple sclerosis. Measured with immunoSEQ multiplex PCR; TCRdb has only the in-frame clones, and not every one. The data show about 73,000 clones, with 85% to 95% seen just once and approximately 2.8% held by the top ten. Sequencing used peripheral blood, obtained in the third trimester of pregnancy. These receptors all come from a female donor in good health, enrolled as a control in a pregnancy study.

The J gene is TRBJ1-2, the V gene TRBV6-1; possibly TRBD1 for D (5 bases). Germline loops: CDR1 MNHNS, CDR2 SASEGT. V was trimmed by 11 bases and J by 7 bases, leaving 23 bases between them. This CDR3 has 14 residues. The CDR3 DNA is TGTGCCGGACGAGGTGGGGCAGACGTAGGTGGCTACACCTTC. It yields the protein CAGRGGADVGGYTF.

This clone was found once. CDR3 nucleotides: TGTGCCAGCAGCTTAGAAGTTCGGGGCTACACCTTC. Translation gives CASSLEVRGYTF. The rearrangement links TRBV7-2 to TRBJ1-2, with D unclear. This CDR3 spans 12 amino acids. V lost 1 base, J lost 8 bases, and 8 bases lay in between. In germline, CDR1 is SGHTA, CDR2 FQGNSA.

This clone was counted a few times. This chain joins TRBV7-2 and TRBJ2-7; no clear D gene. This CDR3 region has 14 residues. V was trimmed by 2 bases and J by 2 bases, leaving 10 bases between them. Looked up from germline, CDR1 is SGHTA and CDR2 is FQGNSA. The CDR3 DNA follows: TGTGCCAGCAGCTTATACAACCCTCCCTACGAGCAGTACTTC. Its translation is CASSLYNPPYEQYF.

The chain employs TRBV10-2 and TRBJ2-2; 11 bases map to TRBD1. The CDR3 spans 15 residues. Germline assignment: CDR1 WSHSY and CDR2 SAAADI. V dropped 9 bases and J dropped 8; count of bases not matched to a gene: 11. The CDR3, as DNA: TGCGCCAGTCTCCGGGACAGGGGGGTTAAGGGGGAGCTGTTTTTT. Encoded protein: CASLRDRGVKGELFF.

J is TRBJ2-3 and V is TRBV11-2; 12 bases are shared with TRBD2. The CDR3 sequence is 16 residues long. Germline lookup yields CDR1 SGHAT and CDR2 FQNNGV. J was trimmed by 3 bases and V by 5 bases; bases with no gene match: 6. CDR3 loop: CASSPDTSGGTDTQYF. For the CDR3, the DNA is TGTGCCAGCAGCCCGGATACTAGCGGGGGGACAGATACGCAGTATTTT.

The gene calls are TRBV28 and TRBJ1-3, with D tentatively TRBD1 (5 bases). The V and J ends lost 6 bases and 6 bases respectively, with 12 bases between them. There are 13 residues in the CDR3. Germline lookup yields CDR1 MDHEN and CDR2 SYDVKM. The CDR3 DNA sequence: TGTGCCAGCAGCCAACAGGAACCAAACACCATATATTTT. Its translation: CASSQQEPNTIYF.

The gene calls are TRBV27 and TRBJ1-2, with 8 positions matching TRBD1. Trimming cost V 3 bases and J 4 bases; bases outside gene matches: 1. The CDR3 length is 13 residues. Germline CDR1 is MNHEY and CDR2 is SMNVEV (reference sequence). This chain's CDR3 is CASSLTGVYGYTF. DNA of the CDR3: TGTGCCAGCAGTTTGACAGGGGTCTATGGCTACACCTTC.

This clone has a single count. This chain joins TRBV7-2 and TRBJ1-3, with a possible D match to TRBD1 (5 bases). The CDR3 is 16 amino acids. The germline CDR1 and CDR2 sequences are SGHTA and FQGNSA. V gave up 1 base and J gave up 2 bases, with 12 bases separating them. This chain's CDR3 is CASSLGQRGAGNTIYF. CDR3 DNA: TGTGCCAGCAGCTTAGGACAGAGAGGAGCTGGAAACACCATATATTTT.

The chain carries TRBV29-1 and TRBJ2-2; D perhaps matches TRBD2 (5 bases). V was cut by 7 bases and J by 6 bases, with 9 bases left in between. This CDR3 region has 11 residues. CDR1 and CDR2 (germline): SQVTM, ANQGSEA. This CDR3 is CSAQRAGELFF. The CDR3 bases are TGCAGCGCCCAGAGGGCCGGGGAGCTGTTTTTT.

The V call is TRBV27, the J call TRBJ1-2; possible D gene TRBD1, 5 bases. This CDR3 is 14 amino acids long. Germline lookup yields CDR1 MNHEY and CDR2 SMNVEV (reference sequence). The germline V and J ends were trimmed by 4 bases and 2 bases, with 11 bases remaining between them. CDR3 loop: CASSSPRQNYGYTF. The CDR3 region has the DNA TGTGCCAGCAGTTCGCCCCGACAGAACTATGGCTACACCTTC.

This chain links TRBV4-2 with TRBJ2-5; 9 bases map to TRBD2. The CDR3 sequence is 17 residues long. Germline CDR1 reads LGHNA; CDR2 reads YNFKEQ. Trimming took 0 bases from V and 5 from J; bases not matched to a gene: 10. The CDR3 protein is CASSQDGGGRARETQYF. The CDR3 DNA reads TGTGCCAGCAGCCAAGATGGCGGCGGGAGGGCCAGGGAGACCCAGTACTTC.

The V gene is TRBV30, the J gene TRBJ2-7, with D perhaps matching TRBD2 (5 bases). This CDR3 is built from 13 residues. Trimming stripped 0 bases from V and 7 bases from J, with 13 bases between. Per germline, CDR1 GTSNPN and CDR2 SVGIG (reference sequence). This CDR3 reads CAWSVRGVGEQYF. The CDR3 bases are TGTGCCTGGAGTGTTCGGGGAGTTGGGGAGCAGTACTTC.

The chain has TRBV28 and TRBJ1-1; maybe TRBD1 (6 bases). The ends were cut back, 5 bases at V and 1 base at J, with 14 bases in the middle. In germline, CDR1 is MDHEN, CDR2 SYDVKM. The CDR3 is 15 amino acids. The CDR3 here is CASSTRGGGNTEAFF. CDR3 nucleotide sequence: TGTGCCAGCAGTACCCGGGGAGGGGGGAACACTGAAGCTTTCTTT.

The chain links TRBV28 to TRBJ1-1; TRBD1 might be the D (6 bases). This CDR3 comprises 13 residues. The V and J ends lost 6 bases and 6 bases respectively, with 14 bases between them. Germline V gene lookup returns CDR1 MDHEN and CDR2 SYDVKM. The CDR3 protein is CASSRPGTPEAFF. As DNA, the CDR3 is TGTGCCAGCAGCCGTCCCGGGACACCTGAAGCTTTCTTT.

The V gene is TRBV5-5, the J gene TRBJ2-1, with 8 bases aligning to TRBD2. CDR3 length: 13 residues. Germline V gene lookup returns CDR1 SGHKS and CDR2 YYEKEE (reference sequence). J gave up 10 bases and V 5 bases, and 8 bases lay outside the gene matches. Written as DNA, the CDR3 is TGTGCCAGCAGACGATCTAGCGGGTGGGAGCAGTTCTTC. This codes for CASRRSSGWEQFF.

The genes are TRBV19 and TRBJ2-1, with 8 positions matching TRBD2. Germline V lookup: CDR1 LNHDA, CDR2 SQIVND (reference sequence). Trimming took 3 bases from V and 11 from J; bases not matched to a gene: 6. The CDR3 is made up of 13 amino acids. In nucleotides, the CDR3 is TGTGCCAGTAGTATGCGGGGGGTGCCAAAGCAGTTCTTC. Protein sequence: CASSMRGVPKQFF. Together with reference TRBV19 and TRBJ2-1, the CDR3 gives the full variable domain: DGGITQSPKYLFRKEGQNVTLSCEQNLNHDAMYWYRQDPGQGLRLIYYSQIVNDFQKGDIAEGYSVSREKKESFPLTVTSAQKNPTAFYLCASSMRGVPKQFFGPGTRLTVL.

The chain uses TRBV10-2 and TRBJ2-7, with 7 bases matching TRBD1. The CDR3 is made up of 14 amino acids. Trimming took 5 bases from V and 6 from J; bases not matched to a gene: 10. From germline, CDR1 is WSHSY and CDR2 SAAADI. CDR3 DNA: TGCGCCAGCAGTCCATTCGACAGGGTCGGCGAGCAGTACTTC. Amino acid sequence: CASSPFDRVGEQYF.

The CDR3, as DNA: TGTGCCAGCAGTCCCGGGACAGGGATCTACGAGCAGTACTTC. This codes for CASSPGTGIYEQYF. This chain joins TRBV27 and TRBJ2-7, with 9 bases identical to TRBD1. Per germline, CDR1 MNHEY and CDR2 SMNVEV (reference sequence). The CDR3 loop spans 14 amino acids. V was clipped by 5 bases and J by 3 bases; unmatched bases: 5.

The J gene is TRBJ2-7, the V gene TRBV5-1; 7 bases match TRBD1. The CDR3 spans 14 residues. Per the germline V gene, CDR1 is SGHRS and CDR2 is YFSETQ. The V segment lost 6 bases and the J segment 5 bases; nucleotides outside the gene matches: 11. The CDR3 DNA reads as TGCGCCAGCACCGATCGGCCAGGGGGAAACGAGCAGTACTTC. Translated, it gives CASTDRPGGNEQYF. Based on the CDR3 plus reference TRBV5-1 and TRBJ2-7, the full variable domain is KAGVTQTPRYLIKTRGQQVTLSCSPISGHRSVSWYQQTPGQGLQFLFEYFSETQRNKGNFPGRFSGRQFSNSRSEMNVSTLELGDSALYLCASTDRPGGNEQYFGPGTRLTVT.

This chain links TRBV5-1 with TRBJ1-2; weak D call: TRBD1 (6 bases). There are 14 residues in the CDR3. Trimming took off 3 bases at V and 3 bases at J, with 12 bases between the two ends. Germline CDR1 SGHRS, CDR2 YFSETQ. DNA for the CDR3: TGCGCCAGCAGCTCCGGACAGCTAGACTATGGCTACACCTTC. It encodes CASSSGQLDYGYTF.

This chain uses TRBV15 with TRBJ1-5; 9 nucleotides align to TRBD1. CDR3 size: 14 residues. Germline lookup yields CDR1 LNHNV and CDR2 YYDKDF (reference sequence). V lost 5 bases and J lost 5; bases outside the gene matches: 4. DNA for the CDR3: TGTGCCACCAGCTTGGGACAGGGCGATCAGCCCCAGCATTTT. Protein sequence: CATSLGQGDQPQHF.

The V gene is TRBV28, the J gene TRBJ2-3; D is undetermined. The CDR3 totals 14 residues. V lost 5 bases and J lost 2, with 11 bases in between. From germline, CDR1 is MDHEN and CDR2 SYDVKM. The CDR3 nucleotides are TGTGCCAGCAGTATCGCCGGAGCCACAGATACGCAGTATTTT. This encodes CASSIAGATDTQYF. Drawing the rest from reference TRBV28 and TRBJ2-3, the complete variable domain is DVKVTQSSRYLVKRTGEKVFLECVQDMDHENMFWYRQDPGLGLRLIYFSYDVKMKEKGDIPEGYSVSREKKERFSLILESASTNQTSMYLCASSIAGATDTQYFGPGTRLTVL.

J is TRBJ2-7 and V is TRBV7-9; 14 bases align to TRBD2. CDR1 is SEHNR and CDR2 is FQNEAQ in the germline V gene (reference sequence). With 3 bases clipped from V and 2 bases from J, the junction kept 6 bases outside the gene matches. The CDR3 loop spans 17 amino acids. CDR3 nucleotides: TGTGCCAGCAGCTTTGACCTGACTAGCGGGAGGGCCTACGAGCAGTACTTC. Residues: CASSFDLTSGRAYEQYF.

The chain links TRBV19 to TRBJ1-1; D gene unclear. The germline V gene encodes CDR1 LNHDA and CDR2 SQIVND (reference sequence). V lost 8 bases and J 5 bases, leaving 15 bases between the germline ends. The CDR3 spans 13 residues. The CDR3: CASGVLGGTEAFF. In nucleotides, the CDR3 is TGTGCCAGTGGAGTCTTGGGTGGGACTGAAGCTTTCTTT.

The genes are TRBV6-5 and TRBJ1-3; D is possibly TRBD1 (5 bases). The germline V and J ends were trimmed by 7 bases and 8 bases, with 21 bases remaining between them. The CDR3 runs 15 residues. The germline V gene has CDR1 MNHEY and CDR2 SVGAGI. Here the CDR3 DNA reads TGTGCCAGCACCAGGACGGGGACTATTCAGGACACCATATATTTT. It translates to CASTRTGTIQDTIYF.

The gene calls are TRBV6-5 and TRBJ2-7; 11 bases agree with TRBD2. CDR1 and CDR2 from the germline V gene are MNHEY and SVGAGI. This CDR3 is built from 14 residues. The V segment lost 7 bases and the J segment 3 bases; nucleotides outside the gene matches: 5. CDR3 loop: CASTPGTSGYEQYF. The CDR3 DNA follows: TGTGCCAGCACCCCCGGGACTAGCGGCTACGAGCAGTACTTC.

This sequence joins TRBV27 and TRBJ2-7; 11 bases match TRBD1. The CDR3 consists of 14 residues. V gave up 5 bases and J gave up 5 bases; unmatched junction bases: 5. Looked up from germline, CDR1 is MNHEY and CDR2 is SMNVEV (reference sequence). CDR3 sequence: CASSRTGGFNEQYF. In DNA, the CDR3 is TGTGCCAGCAGTCGGACAGGGGGCTTCAACGAGCAGTACTTC.

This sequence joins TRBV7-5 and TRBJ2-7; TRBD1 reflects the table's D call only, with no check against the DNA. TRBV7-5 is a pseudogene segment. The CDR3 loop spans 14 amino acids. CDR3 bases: TGTGCCAGAAGCTTGGGGACAAATACCTACGAGCAGTACTTC. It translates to CARSLGTNTYEQYF.

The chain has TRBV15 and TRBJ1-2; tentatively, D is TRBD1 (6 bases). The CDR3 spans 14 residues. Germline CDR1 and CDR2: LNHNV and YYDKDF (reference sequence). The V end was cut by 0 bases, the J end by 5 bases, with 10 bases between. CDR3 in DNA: TGTGCCACCAGCAGAGATCAGGGGTTATATGGCTACACCTTC. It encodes CATSRDQGLYGYTF. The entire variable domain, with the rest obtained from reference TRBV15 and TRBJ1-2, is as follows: DAMVIQNPRYQVTQFGKPVTLSCSQTLNHNVMYWYQQKSSQAPKLLFHYYDKDFNNEADTPDNFQSRRPNTSFCFLDIRSPGLGDTAMYLCATSRDQGLYGYTFGSGTRLTVV.